These 13 T cell receptor beta chains originate from one sample sequenced in a study of synovial regulatory T cells in juvenile arthritis. Repertoires were generated with immunoSEQ multiplex PCR, while TCRdb's copy carries only in-frame clones and drops some. The specimen's table records approximately 9,600 clones. Sequencing was done on a sample of Treg cells from blood. Subset: remaining (HLA-DR-negative) circulating blood Treg cells. These receptor sequences come from a donor aged 2 to 35 with juvenile idiopathic arthritis.

This sequence joins TRBV6-4 and TRBJ2-3; the TRBD1 assignment by TCRdb is unverifiable without DNA. The CDR3 totals 12 residues. The nucleotide record is missing. Germline loops: CDR1 MRHNA, CDR2 SNTAGT. The CDR3 protein is CASSAVGGPQYF.

This sequence joins TRBV19 and TRBJ2-7; as DNA is missing, the TRBD1 call by TCRdb cannot be tested. Germline values: CDR1 LNHDA, CDR2 SQIVND (reference sequence). CDR3 length equals 14 residues. No DNA appears here. This CDR3 is CASSRQGVIYEQYF. The full variable domain, its missing parts supplied by reference TRBV19 and TRBJ2-7, is DGGITQSPKYLFRKEGQNVTLSCEQNLNHDAMYWYRQDPGQGLRLIYYSQIVNDFQKGDIAEGYSVSREKKESFPLTVTSAQKNPTAFYLCASSRQGVIYEQYFGPGTRLTVT.

This chain connects TRBV30 to TRBJ1-2. The CDR3 is made up of 12 amino acids. No DNA was logged. CDR1 and CDR2 (germline): GTSNPN, SVGIG (reference sequence). CDR3 sequence reads: CAWSVRVYGYTF.

This chain connects TRBV6-5 to TRBJ1-2; TCRdb names TRBD1, which stays unverified in the absence of DNA. The CDR3 is 13 amino acids. The DNA is not on file. The germline V gene has CDR1 MNHEY and CDR2 SVGAGI. CDR3 in amino acids: CASSYAVNYGYTF.

V usage is TRBV30 and J usage is TRBJ2-3; TCRdb proposes TRBD1, but this gene call is untestable without DNA. Germline V CDR1 and CDR2: GTSNPN, SVGIG (reference sequence). CDR3 length: 13 amino acids. A DNA sequence was not provided. The chain's CDR3 is CAWGQMGTDTQYF.

The CDR3 here is CASFWAPNTEAFF. V usage is TRBV5-1 and J usage is TRBJ1-1; TCRdb's D gene call, TRBD1, goes unchecked for lack of DNA. Germline V gives CDR1 SGHRS, CDR2 YFSETQ. The CDR3 has 13 residues. The coding DNA is unavailable.

This chain connects TRBV7-9 to TRBJ2-3; no DNA is available, so the TRBD2 call from TCRdb remains unchecked. This CDR3 region has 15 residues. DNA was not recorded. Germline V gives CDR1 SEHNR, CDR2 FQNEAQ (reference sequence). The CDR3 loop reads CASSLVVDLTDTQYF.

The J gene is TRBJ2-2, the V gene TRBV9; TCRdb proposes TRBD1, but this gene call is untestable without DNA. The length of the CDR3 is 11 residues. Only the protein sequence is given. CDR1 SGDLS and CDR2 YYNGEE come from the germline V gene. CDR3 amino acids: CASSVHGELFF.

V and J are TRBV30 and TRBJ2-7. Per germline, CDR1 GTSNPN and CDR2 SVGIG (reference sequence). This CDR3 is 12 amino acids long. DNA is not on record. The CDR3 sequence: CAWSVASYEQYF.

The CDR3 protein is CASSLGRGVSYNEQFF. V is TRBV5-1 and J is TRBJ2-1; as DNA is missing, the TRBD1 call by TCRdb cannot be tested. This CDR3 has 16 amino acids. No DNA sequence was recorded. Germline values: CDR1 SGHRS, CDR2 YFSETQ.

The rearrangement joins TRBV4-1 to TRBJ2-5; TCRdb gives TRBD2 as the D gene, but with no DNA this cannot be confirmed. CDR3 size: 15 residues. The DNA is unrecorded. Germline loops: CDR1 MGHRA, CDR2 YSYEKL. CDR3 sequence: CASSQLAGGRETQYF.

This chain connects TRBV5-1 to TRBJ2-1; without DNA, the TCRdb call of TRBD1 cannot be checked. Germline V lookup: CDR1 SGHRS, CDR2 YFSETQ. The CDR3 consists of 13 residues. The record lacks a DNA sequence. The CDR3: CASRGQGGNEQFF.

This chain links TRBV6-5 with TRBJ1-3; TCRdb's D call of TRBD1 is untestable without DNA. Germline V CDR1 and CDR2: MNHEY, SVGAGI. The CDR3 sequence is 14 residues long. No DNA is given. CDR3: CASSDRGPPHTIYF.